This T cell receptor (beta chain) appears in the sequencing data of a study of blood T cell repertoires in COVID-19. Study context: Both acute and convalescent COVID-19 samples were obtained from the United States, Italy and Spain. PBMCs, B-cell-depleted T cells, or T cells provided the cDNA or gDNA that made up the material.

Seattle patient enrollment occurred during active infection, with longitudinal follow-up thereafter. Deletions cut 5 bases from V and 7 bases from J, with 17 bases between. Germline loops: CDR1 MNHEY, CDR2 SVGAGI. This CDR3 has 14 amino acids. In the source study's methods: How many nucleated cells were present was estimated from reference gene primer amplification. Produced via immunoSEQ multiplex PCR; TCRdb's table is partial and in-frame only. D and trimming were read from the DNA, whereas the V and J calls and clone size are those reported in that table. The table records 300,000 to 400,000 clones, over 70% of them present only once.

Input material: peripheral blood. This TCR was sampled from a woman aged 45-65 years with COVID-19, enrolled during active disease. V gene TRBV6-5 combines with J gene TRBJ1-2, with D possibly TRBD1 on 6 matching bases. The CDR3 nucleotides read TGTGCCAGCAGTCTTACAGGGCTCCGATCTGGCTACACCTTC. Its protein is CASSLTGLRSGYTF.